The 4 T cell receptor beta chains given below trace back to one sample, sequenced in a study of CD8 T cells in ankylosing spondylitis (dated by TCRdb to about 2017). General findings and caveats noted by the study authors: Blood from ankylosing spondylitis patients appeared to be characterized by a TCR beta motif composed of under ten highly homologous amino acid variants.

What these receptors recognize is not known. The method was 5' RACE. The reads were generated on an Illumina HiSeq 2500. TCRdb passed the public sequencing reads through fastp at Q25 and MiXCR, retaining productive beta sequences. Every CDR3 protein is listed once, alongside the most common genes and DNA of its rows. The sample profile shows around 890,000 distinct CDR3 sequences; 10% to 15% of them were found once. The ten most abundant clones make up about 0.5% of the sample. The sample comprised blood, either unsorted or a sorted T cell fraction (not recorded which). The receptor source for this set is a male donor with ankylosing spondylitis.

The rearrangement links TRBV20-1 to TRBJ2-7; TRBD1 is a possible D gene (6 bases). V dropped 5 bases and J dropped 0 bases, with 14 bases sitting between them. This CDR3 comprises 14 residues. The V gene's germline CDR1 is DFQATT and CDR2 SNEGSKA (reference sequence). CDR3 in DNA: TGCAGTGCTCCTCGGACAGAATTCTCCTACGAGCAGTACTTC. Its translation: CSAPRTEFSYEQYF.

This clonotype came up a few times. J is TRBJ2-5 and V is TRBV5-1; TRBD2 matches at 7 bases. The CDR3 is 16 amino acids. V shed 4 bases and J 1 base; nucleotides not matched to a gene: 10. Germline V gives CDR1 SGHRS, CDR2 YFSETQ. The CDR3 region is CASSPRGAGLQETQYF. DNA of the CDR3: TGCGCCAGCAGCCCCCGGGGAGCGGGACTCCAAGAGACCCAGTACTTC. The full variable domain, with the rest looked up from reference TRBV5-1 and TRBJ2-5, is KAGVTQTPRYLIKTRGQQVTLSCSPISGHRSVSWYQQTPGQGLQFLFEYFSETQRNKGNFPGRFSGRQFSNSRSEMNVSTLELGDSALYLCASSPRGAGLQETQYFGPGTRLLVL.

There are a few counts of this clonotype. The chain joins TRBV7-2 to TRBJ2-5, with a weak D call TRBD2 (5 bases). CDR1 is SGHTA, CDR2 FQGNSA, per germline. CDR3 length: 16 residues. Deletions cut 2 bases from V and 5 bases from J, with 18 bases between. CDR3 sequence (DNA): TGTGCCAGCAGCTTAATATATCGGGGATTAGGGGAGACCCAGTACTTC. Amino acids: CASSLIYRGLGETQYF.

This clonotype was found a few times. The chain has TRBV20-1 and TRBJ1-4; D unclear. The V gene's germline CDR1 is DFQATT and CDR2 SNEGSKA (reference sequence). Trimming stripped 0 bases from V and 7 bases from J, with 15 bases between. This CDR3 has 15 amino acids. The CDR3 nucleotides are TGCAGTGCTAGAGATCGACGGGGAGAGCGTGAAAAACTGTTTTTT. Its translation is CSARDRRGEREKLFF.